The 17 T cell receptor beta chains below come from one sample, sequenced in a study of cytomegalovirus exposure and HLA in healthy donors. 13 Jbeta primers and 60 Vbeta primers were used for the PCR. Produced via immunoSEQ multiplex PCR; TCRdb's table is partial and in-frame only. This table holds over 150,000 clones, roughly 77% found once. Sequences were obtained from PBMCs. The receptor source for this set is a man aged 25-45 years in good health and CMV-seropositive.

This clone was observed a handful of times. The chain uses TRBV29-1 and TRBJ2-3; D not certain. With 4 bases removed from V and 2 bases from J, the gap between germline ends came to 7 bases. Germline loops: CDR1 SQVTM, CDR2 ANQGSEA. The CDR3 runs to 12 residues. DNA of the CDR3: TGCAGCGTTGTCCAGGACACAGATACGCAGTATTTT. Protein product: CSVVQDTDTQYF.

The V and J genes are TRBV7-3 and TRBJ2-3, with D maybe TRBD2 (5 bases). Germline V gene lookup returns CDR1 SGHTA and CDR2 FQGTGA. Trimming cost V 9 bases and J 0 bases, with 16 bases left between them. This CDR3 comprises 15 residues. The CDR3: CASRLGGLSTDTQYF. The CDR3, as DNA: TGTGCCAGTAGACTCGGAGGTCTTAGCACAGATACGCAGTATTTT.

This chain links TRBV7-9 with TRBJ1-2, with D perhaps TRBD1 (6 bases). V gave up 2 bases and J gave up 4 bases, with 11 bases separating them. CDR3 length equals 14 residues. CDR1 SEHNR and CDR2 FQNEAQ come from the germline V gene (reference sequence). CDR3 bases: TGTGCCAGCAGCTTACTAGGGGGGGGCTATGGCTACACCTTC. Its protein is CASSLLGGGYGYTF.

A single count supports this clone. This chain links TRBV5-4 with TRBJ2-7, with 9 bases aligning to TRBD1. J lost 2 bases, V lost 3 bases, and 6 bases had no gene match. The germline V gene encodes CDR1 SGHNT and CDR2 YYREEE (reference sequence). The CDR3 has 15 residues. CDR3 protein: CASSSTGTGPYEQYF. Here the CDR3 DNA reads TGTGCCAGCAGCTCTACCGGGACAGGGCCCTACGAGCAGTACTTC.

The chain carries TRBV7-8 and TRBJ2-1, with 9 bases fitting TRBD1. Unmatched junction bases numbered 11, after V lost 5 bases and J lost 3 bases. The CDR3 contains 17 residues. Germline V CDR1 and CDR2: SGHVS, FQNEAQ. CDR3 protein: CASSLRGGTGSYNEQFF. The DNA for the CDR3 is TGTGCCAGCAGCCTAAGGGGGGGGACAGGGAGCTACAATGAGCAGTTCTTC.

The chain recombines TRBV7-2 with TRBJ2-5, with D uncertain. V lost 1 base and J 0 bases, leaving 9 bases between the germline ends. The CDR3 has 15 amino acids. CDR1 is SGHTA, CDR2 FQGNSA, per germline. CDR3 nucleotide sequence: TGTGCCAGCAGCTTAGGCCCAGGAAACCAAGAGACCCAGTACTTC. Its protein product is CASSLGPGNQETQYF.

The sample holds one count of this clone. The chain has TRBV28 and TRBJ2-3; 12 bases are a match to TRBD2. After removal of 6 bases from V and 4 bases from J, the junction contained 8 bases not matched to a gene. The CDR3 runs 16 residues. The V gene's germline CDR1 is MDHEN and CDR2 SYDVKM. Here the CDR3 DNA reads TGTGCCAGCAGCCTTGGACTAGCGGGAACGGCAGATACGCAGTATTTT. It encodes CASSLGLAGTADTQYF.

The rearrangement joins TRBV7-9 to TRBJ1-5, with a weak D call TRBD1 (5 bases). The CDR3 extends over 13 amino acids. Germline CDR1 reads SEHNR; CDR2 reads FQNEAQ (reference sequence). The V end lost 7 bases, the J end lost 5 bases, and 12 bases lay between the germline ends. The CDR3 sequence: CASTQGVDQPQHF. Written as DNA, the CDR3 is TGTGCCAGCACCCAAGGGGTAGATCAGCCCCAGCATTTT.

The CDR3 sequence is CASSLAQPGEAFF. The CDR3 nucleotides are TGTGCCAGCAGCTTAGCGCAACCCGGTGAAGCTTTCTTT. The chain combines TRBV7-9 with TRBJ1-1, with D hard to call. Germline assignment: CDR1 SEHNR and CDR2 FQNEAQ (reference sequence). Deletions cut 0 bases from V and 7 bases from J, with 9 bases between. The CDR3 runs 13 residues.

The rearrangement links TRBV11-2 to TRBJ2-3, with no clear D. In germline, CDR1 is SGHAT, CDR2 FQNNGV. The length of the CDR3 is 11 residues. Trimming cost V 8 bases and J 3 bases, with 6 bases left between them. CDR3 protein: CASGLTDTQYF. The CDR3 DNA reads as TGTGCCAGCGGGCTTACAGATACGCAGTATTTT.

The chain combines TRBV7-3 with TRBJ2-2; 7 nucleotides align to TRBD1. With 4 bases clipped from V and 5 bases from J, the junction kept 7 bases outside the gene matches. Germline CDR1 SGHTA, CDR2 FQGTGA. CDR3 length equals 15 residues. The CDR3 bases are TGTGCCAGCAGCTACGGGGACAGATGGACCGGGGAGCTGTTTTTT. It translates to CASSYGDRWTGELFF.

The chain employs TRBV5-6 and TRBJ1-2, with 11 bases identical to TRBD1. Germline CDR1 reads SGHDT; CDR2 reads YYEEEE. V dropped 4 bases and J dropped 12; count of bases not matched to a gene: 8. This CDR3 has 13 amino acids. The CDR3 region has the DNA TGTGCCAGCAGCCTGGACAGGGGGCAAGGCGACACCTTC. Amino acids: CASSLDRGQGDTF.

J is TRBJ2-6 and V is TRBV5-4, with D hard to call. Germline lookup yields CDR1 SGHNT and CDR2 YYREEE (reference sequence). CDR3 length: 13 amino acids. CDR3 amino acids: CGIGDSGANVLTF. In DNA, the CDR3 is TGTGGCATAGGAGATTCTGGGGCCAACGTCCTGACTTTC.

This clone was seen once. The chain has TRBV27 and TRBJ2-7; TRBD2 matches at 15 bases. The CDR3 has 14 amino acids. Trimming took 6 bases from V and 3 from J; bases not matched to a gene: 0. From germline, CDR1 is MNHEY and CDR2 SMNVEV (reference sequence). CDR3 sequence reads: CASRGLAGGYEQYF. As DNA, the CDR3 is TGTGCCAGCAGGGGACTAGCGGGGGGCTACGAGCAGTACTTC.

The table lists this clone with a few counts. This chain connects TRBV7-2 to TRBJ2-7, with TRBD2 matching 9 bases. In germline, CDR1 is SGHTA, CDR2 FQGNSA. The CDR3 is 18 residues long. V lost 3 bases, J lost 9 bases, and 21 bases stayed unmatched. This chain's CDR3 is CASSFGSGASGDYGGQYF. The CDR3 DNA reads TGTGCCAGCAGCTTCGGCTCAGGGGCTAGCGGGGACTACGGGGGGCAGTACTTC.

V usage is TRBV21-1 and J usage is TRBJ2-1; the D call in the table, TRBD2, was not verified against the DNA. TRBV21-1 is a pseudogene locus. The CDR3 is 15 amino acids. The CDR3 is CASSTRTHPYNEQFF. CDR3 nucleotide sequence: TGTGCCAGCAGCACCCGTACTCATCCTTACAATGAGCAGTTCTTC.

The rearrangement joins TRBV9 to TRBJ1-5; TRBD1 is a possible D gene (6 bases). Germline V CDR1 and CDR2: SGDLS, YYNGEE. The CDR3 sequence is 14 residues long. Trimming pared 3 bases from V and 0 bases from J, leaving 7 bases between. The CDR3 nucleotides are TGTGCCAGCAGCGCAGGGGTTAGCAATCAGCCCCAGCATTTT. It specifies CASSAGVSNQPQHF.